The clone carrying this TCR beta chain was found a few times. Antigen: not known. CDR3 length: 16 amino acids. Germline V gives CDR1 SGHTA, CDR2 FQGNSA. The V gene lost 4 bases and the J gene lost 1 base, with 16 bases spanning the gap. The source of the sample is a study of blood T cells in healthy people across ages. PCR was performed a second time for about 7 to 11 cycles using a sample-barcoded 5' primer and a J-beta primer mix. MiXCR, applied by TCRdb to the 5' RACE reads, yields one record per CDR3 protein. The profile covers some 560,000 distinct CDR3 sequences, with over 25% appearing a single time and 3% to 4.5% taken by the ten largest. Study-wide findings and caveats: In older individuals, TCR beta diversity per million T cells was lower, falling roughly linearly with age.

This sample also belongs to another study, concerning T cells of mothers and their children.

V gene TRBV7-2 combines with J gene TRBJ1-1, with a tentative D call TRBD1 (6 bases). Sequencing was performed on blood. The sequence derives from a boy younger than 10 in good health. The DNA for the CDR3 is TGTGCCAGCAGCTCCCAAGGAGGGGGGCGGAACACTGAAGCTTTCTTT. Encoded protein: CASSSQGGGRNTEAFF.